This T cell receptor beta chain originates from a study of vaccination effects on CD4 cells after COVID-19. Method: immunoSEQ multiplex PCR; TCRdb's copy keeps in-frame clones and lacks some. This repertoire shows 20,000 to 30,000 clones, about 70% found once; its top ten account for 7.8%. Antigen-specific CD4+ T cells were expanded (with viral peptide pools) by the ViraFEST assay ahead of sequencing. Once cultured for approximately ten days, the cells underwent separation to obtain CD4+ T cells. Two doses of BNT162b2 or mRNA-1273 vaccine were administered to participants. The germline V gene encodes CDR1 LNHDA and CDR2 SQIVND (reference sequence). V was shortened by 3 bases and J by 9 bases, with 24 bases between the two germline ends. The CDR3 is 17 amino acids. About this clone: The target antigen is unknown.

The chain joins TRBV19 to TRBJ2-1; perhaps TRBD2 as D (5 bases). The TCR originated in a human donor who received a COVID-19 vaccine. This specimen was CD4+ T cells from PBMCs cultured with SARS-CoV-2 spike peptides, taken after COVID-19 vaccination. The CDR3 region has the DNA TGTGCCAGTAGTATGTATAGCGCCCGTGGCGCTTCGGGTGAGCAGTTCTTC. This sequence encodes CASSMYSARGASGEQFF.